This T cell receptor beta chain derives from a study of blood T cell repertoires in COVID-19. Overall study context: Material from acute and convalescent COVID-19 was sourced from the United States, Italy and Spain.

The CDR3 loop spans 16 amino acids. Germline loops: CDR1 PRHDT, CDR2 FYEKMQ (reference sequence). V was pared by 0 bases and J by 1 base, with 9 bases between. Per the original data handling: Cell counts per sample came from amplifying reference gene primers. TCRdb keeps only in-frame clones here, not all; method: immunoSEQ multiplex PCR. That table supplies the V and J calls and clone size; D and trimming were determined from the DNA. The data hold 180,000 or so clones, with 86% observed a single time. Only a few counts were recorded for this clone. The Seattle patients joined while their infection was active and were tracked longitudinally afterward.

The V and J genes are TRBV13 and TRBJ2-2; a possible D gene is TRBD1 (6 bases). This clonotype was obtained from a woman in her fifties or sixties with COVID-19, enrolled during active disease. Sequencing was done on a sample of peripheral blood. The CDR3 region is CASSLGTGRNTGELFF. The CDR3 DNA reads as TGTGCCAGCAGCTTAGGCACAGGGAGGAACACCGGGGAGCTGTTTTTT.